The source of this T cell receptor beta chain is a study of spatial heterogeneity in lung cancer. Study-level background: Sequences of the beta chain were consistently detected in greater numbers than alpha-chain sequences.

Indicated time point: blood at routine non-recurrence follow-up after resection. Every TCR cDNA molecule bore its own unique molecular identifier. From the 5' RACE reads, TCRdb called clonotypes with MiXCR, one entry per CDR3 protein. The top ten hold approximately 2% of the sample, which has roughly 71,000 distinct CDR3 sequences, 8% to 9% seen once. The source is a female donor with early-stage non-small cell lung cancer. Material: PBMCs, obtained at follow-up.

In DNA form, the CDR3 reads TGTGCCTTGGGACTCCTCGAGCAGTTCTTC. It codes for CALGLLEQFF. This sequence joins TRBV30 and TRBJ2-1; D may be TRBD2 (6 bases). Germline V gene data show CDR1 as GTSNPN and CDR2 as SVGIG (reference sequence). The CDR3 is 10 amino acids. Trimming removed 7 bases at V and 10 bases at J, with 11 bases between.